The rows below give T cell receptor beta chains drawn from one sample of a study of cytomegalovirus exposure and HLA in healthy donors. Clones were sequenced by immunoSEQ multiplex PCR, and TCRdb holds only the in-frame ones, with some missing. The sample consists of 150,000 to 200,000 clones, roughly 77% of them appearing once. Sequenced input: PBMCs. The receptors were sampled from a woman aged 25 to 39 in good health and CMV-seropositive. Both conserved end residues are part of each CDR3. Fields, in order: D gene, J gene, V gene, clone size, CDR3 protein, CDR3 DNA. The D gene is left open where the match is weak. Expanded clones are given a class, and other clones once, few, many or no size at all.

>NA|TRBJ2-3|TRBV7-2|NA
CASSPTTGPPGTDTQYF
TGTGCCAGCAGCCCGACGACAGGCCCCCCTGGCACAGATACGCAGTATTTT
>NA|TRBJ2-3|TRBV6-5|NA
CASSFERGRKQYF
TGTGCCAGCAGTTTCGAAAGGGGAAGGAAGCAGTATTTT
>NA|TRBJ2-3|TRBV2|NA
CASRAAGADTQYF
TGTGCCAGCAGAGCTGCCGGGGCAGATACGCAGTATTTT
>TRBD1|TRBJ2-2|TRBV18|NA
CASSPRQGRGTGELFF
TGTGCCAGCTCACCCCGACAGGGCCGAGGCACCGGGGAGCTGTTTTTT
>NA|TRBJ1-1|TRBV11-3|NA
CASSFVPEAAFF
TGTGCCAGCAGCTTCGTGCCCGAGGCAGCTTTCTTT
>NA|TRBJ2-1|TRBV4-1|NA
CASSPLSGDEQFF
TGCGCCAGCAGCCCGCTCTCCGGAGATGAGCAGTTCTTC
>TRBD1|TRBJ1-2|TRBV27|NA
CASSTLGGQGSMVYGYTF
TGTGCCAGCAGTACCCTCGGGGGACAGGGGTCCATGGTTTATGGCTACACCTTC
>NA|TRBJ2-5|TRBV6-5|NA
CAVRGETQYF
TGTGCCGTAAGAGGAGAGACCCAGTACTTC
>NA|TRBJ2-1|TRBV10-2|NA
CASSEWSASSYNEQFF
TGCGCCAGCAGTGAGTGGAGCGCTAGCTCCTACAATGAGCAGTTCTTC
>NA|TRBJ2-5|TRBV6-5|NA
CASQGGETQYF
TGTGCCAGCCAGGGAGGTGAGACCCAGTACTTC
>NA|TRBJ1-3|TRBV28|NA
CASSSDGGFPGNTIYF
TGTGCCAGCAGTTCCGACGGGGGTTTCCCTGGAAACACCATATATTTT
>NA|TRBJ1-2|TRBV7-2|few
CASTLSQGNYGYTF
TGTGCCAGCACCCTAAGCCAGGGTAACTATGGCTACACCTTC
>TRBD2|TRBJ2-1|TRBV7-3|NA
CASSFGRGGGTDEQFF
TGTGCCAGCAGCTTTGGACGCGGGGGGGGTACGGATGAGCAGTTCTTC
>NA|TRBJ2-1|TRBV28|NA
CASSLLVQVDNEQFF
TGTGCCAGCAGTTTGCTAGTACAGGTCGACAATGAGCAGTTCTTC
>TRBD1|TRBJ2-3|TRBV7-8|NA
CASSLSRDRGDTQYF
TGTGCCAGCAGCCTGTCCCGGGACAGGGGAGATACGCAGTATTTT
>NA|TRBJ2-7|TRBV7-2|NA
CASSLGGVREQYF
TGTGCCAGCAGCCTAGGGGGGGTGCGCGAGCAGTACTTC
>NA|TRBJ2-2|TRBV5-1|NA
CASRDAGVSNTGELFF
TGCGCCAGCAGGGATGCGGGTGTGTCGAACACCGGGGAGCTGTTTTTT
>TRBD1|TRBJ1-1|TRBV7-9|NA
CASSLEGGGTEAFF
TGTGCCAGCAGCTTAGAAGGGGGCGGCACTGAAGCTTTCTTT
>TRBD1|TRBJ1-6|TRBV7-8|NA
CASSLGGRGLGPLHF
TGTGCCAGCAGCTTAGGGGGAAGGGGGCTGGGACCCCTCCACTTT
>TRBD1|TRBJ2-7|TRBV27|NA
CASSLSAQGAYEQYF
TGTGCCAGCAGTTTATCGGCACAGGGGGCGTACGAGCAGTACTTC
>TRBD1|TRBJ1-2|TRBV19|NA
CASSGTGTSNYGYTF
TGTGCCAGTAGTGGGACAGGGACTTCTAACTATGGCTACACCTTC
>NA|TRBJ2-5|TRBV2|NA
CASSKIQVEETQYF
TGTGCCAGCAGTAAAATCCAGGTCGAAGAGACCCAGTACTTC
>TRBD1|TRBJ1-5|TRBV28|once
CASSLSPQGDQPQHF
TGTGCCAGCAGTTTATCCCCACAGGGGGATCAGCCCCAGCATTTT
>NA|TRBJ2-2|TRBV19|NA
CASSAGILAAGELFF
TGTGCCAGTAGCGCCGGGATTTTGGCAGCAGGGGAGCTGTTTTTT
>NA|TRBJ2-7|TRBV5-1|NA
CASSMPGFHYEQYF
TGCGCCAGCAGCATGCCGGGATTCCACTACGAGCAGTACTTC
>NA|TRBJ2-7|TRBV30|NA
CAWTVAYEQYF
TGTGCCTGGACGGTTGCCTACGAGCAGTACTTC
>TRBD1|TRBJ2-7|TRBV6-6|NA
CASSRGQEKQYF
TGTGCCAGCAGCCGGGGACAGGAAAAGCAGTACTTC
>NA|TRBJ2-7|TRBV5-1|NA
CASSFGTSTYEQYF
TGCGCCAGCAGCTTCGGGACAAGTACCTACGAGCAGTACTTC
>TRBD2|TRBJ2-5|TRBV11-3|NA
CASSTGLAGGTQYF
TGTGCCAGCAGCACGGGACTAGCGGGGGGGACCCAGTACTTC
>NA|TRBJ1-1|TRBV7-5|few
CARSPGTPNTEAFF
TGTGCCAGAAGCCCGGGGACACCCAACACTGAAGCTTTCTTT
>NA|TRBJ2-7|TRBV5-6|few
CASSLEMSGRTYEQYF
TGTGCCAGCAGCTTGGAGATGTCGGGGAGGACCTACGAGCAGTACTTC
>NA|TRBJ2-2|TRBV27|NA
CASSLSPSGELFF
TGTGCCAGCAGTTTATCCCCCTCCGGGGAGCTGTTTTTT
>NA|TRBJ2-5|TRBV5-6|NA
CASSDLSRYQETQYF
TGTGCCAGCAGCGACTTAAGCAGATACCAAGAGACCCAGTACTTC
>NA|TRBJ2-6|TRBV6-1|NA
CASSDPLGGGAGANVLTF
TGTGCCAGCAGTGACCCCCTGGGGGGTGGAGCTGGGGCCAACGTCCTGACTTTC
>NA|TRBJ1-5|TRBV4-1|NA
CASSPTSQGRPQHF
TGCGCCAGCAGCCCGACCTCACAGGGACGTCCCCAGCATTTT
>TRBD2|TRBJ2-3|TRBV2|NA
CASSDIGTSGGPGTDTQYF
TGTGCCAGCAGTGACATAGGGACTAGCGGGGGGCCGGGTACAGATACGCAGTATTTT
>NA|TRBJ1-2|TRBV29-1|NA
CSVAPLDGYTF
TGCAGCGTTGCCCCACTGGATGGCTACACCTTC
>TRBD1|TRBJ1-4|TRBV2|NA
CASKGQGAREKLFF
TGTGCCAGCAAGGGACAGGGCGCGAGGGAAAAACTGTTTTTT
>NA|TRBJ1-5|TRBV28|NA
CASRRGDSNQPQHF
TGTGCCAGCAGGCGGGGGGATAGCAATCAGCCCCAGCATTTT
>TRBD1|TRBJ2-7|TRBV5-4|NA
CASSHPRARGYEQYF
TGTGCCAGCAGCCATCCCCGCGCCAGGGGGTACGAGCAGTACTTC
>NA|TRBJ2-2|TRBV27|NA
CASSLAGTTGELFF
TGTGCCAGCAGTTTAGCGGGGACCACCGGGGAGCTGTTTTTT
>TRBD1|TRBJ2-7|TRBV7-6|NA
CASSFDRGGEQYF
TGTGCCAGCAGCTTCGACAGGGGGGGAGAGCAGTACTTC
>NA|TRBJ1-6|TRBV25-1|NA
CASRDTGYNSPLHF
TGTGCCAGCAGGGACACCGGATATAATTCACCCCTCCACTTT